This T cell receptor beta chain originates from a study of T cell repertoires in cytomegalovirus infection. General study results and limits: The response measured ex vivo was dominated by TCR beta clonotypes (HLA-C-restricted and CMV-specific).

TCRdb redid the calling of the reads with MiXCR, one entry per CDR3 protein. Among 300,000 to 400,000 distinct CDR3 sequences listed, 25% to 35% were seen once. A remark on this clonotype: Its target is not known.

The CDR3 has 18 residues. The junction had 20 bases not matched to a gene; V was cut back by 8 bases and J by 3 bases. Germline CDR1 reads SGHTA; CDR2 reads FQGTGA. Material: cultured PBMCs, obtained from culture after CMV antigen stimulation. This receptor was obtained from a human donor in good health (CMV status not recorded). Some clones in this sample may be carry-over from other donors' samples. The V and J genes are TRBV7-3 and TRBJ2-7; 9 bases are shared with TRBD1. The CDR3 sequence is CASLPHRGGTGRLYEQYF. The CDR3, as DNA: TGTGCCAGCCTCCCCCATAGGGGGGGGACAGGGAGGCTCTACGAGCAGTACTTC.